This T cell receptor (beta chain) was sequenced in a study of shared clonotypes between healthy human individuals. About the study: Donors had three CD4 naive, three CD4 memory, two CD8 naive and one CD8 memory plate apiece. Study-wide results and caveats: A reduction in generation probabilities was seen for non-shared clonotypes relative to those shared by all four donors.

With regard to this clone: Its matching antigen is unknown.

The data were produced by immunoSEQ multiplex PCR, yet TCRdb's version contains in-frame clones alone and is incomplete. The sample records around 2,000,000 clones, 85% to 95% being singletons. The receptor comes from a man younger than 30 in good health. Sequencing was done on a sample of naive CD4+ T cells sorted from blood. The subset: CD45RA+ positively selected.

CDR3 protein: CASGLALKDRGNTGELFF. CDR3 DNA sequence: TGTGCTAGTGGTTTGGCCCTGAAGGATCGGGGGAACACCGGGGAGCTGTTTTTT. V gene TRBV12-5 combines with J gene TRBJ2-2; TRBD2 might be the D (5 bases). The CDR3 loop spans 18 amino acids. Trimming took off 1 base at V and 1 base at J, with 16 bases between the two ends. Germline-derived CDR1 and CDR2 are LGHNT and FRNRAP.